Listed here is a single T cell receptor (beta chain). Antigen: not known. With a J-beta primer mix and a sample-barcoded 5' primer, a second PCR ran roughly 6 to 11 cycles. TCRdb redid the calling of the 5' RACE reads with MiXCR, one entry per CDR3 protein. The table records 650,000 to 1,000,000 distinct CDR3 sequences, around 36% of them present only once. Extraction yielded at least 5 micrograms of total RNA per sample. The germline V gene encodes CDR1 MNHEY and CDR2 SVGEGT. V gave up 6 bases and J gave up 6 bases; unmatched junction bases: 5. The CDR3 has 13 residues. These data belong to a study of blood T cells in healthy people across ages. The study's findings and limits: Percentage of naive T cells showed a strong correlation with TCR beta diversity. Age brought a roughly linear fall in TCR beta diversity measured per million T cells.

The rearrangement uses TRBV6-2 or TRBV6-3 and TRBJ1-5, with 7 bases fitting TRBD1. This TCR derives from a man aged 18 to 29 in good health. The sample consisted of blood. The CDR3: CASRPQGPQPQHF. In DNA, the CDR3 is TGTGCCAGCAGGCCACAGGGGCCTCAGCCCCAGCATTTT.